This T cell receptor beta chain was profiled in a study of T cell changes during pregnancy in multiple sclerosis. Produced via immunoSEQ multiplex PCR; TCRdb's table is partial and in-frame only. The data show approximately 52,000 clones, 80% to 95% seen once. There are 17 residues in the CDR3. Trimming stripped 1 base from V and 1 base from J, with 16 bases between. The V gene's germline CDR1 is MNHNS and CDR2 SASEGT. The sequencing used CD4+ T cells from peripheral blood mononuclear cells, collected in the third trimester of pregnancy. The chain combines TRBV6-1 with TRBJ1-1, with no clear D. The sequence was obtained from a female donor with multiple sclerosis, enrolled in a pregnancy study. The CDR3 loop is CASSEEWRVSANTEAFF. The CDR3 nucleotides are TGTGCCAGCAGTGAAGAATGGAGGGTGAGTGCGAACACTGAAGCTTTCTTT.